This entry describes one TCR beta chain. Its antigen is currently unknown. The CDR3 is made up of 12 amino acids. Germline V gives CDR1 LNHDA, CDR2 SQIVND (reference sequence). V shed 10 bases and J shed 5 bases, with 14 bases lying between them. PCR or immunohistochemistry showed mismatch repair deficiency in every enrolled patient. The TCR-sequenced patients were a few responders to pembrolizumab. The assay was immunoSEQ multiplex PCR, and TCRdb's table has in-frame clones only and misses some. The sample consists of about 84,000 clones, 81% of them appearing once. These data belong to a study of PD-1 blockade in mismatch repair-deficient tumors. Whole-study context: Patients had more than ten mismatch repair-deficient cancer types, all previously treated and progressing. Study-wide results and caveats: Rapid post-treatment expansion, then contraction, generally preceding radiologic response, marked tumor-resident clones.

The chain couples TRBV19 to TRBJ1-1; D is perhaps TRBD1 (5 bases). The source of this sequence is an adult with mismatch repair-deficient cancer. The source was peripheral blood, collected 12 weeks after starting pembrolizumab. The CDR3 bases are TGTGCCACCCTTACAGGTAATACTGAAGCTTTCTTT. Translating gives CATLTGNTEAFF.